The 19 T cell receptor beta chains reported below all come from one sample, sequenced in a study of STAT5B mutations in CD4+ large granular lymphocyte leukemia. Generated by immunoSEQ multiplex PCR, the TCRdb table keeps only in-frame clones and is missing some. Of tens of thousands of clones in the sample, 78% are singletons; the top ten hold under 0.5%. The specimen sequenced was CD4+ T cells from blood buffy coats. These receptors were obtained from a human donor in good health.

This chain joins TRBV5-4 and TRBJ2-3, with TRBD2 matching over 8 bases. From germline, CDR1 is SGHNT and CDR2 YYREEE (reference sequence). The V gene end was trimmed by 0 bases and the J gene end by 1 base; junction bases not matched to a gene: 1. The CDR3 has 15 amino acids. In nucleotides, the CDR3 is TGTGCCAGCAGCTTGGGTAGCGGGGGCACAGATACGCAGTATTTT. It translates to CASSLGSGGTDTQYF.

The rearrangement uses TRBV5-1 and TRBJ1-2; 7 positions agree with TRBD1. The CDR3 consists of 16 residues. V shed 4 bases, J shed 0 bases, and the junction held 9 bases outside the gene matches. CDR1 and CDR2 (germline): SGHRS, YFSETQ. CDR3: CASSREAGTANYGYTF. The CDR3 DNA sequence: TGCGCCAGCAGCCGGGAGGCAGGGACAGCTAACTATGGCTACACCTTC.

CDR3 nucleotides: TGTGCCAGCAGCCAAAGGCGCGGGAACTCTGGGGCCAACGTCCTGACTTTC. Amino acid sequence: CASSQRRGNSGANVLTF. The V gene is TRBV14, the J gene TRBJ2-6; maybe TRBD2 (6 bases). Trimming stripped 2 bases from V and 0 bases from J, with 11 bases between. Germline V gene sequence: CDR1 SGHDN, CDR2 FVKESK. This CDR3 spans 17 amino acids. The full variable domain, its missing parts supplied by reference TRBV14 and TRBJ2-6, is EAGVTQFPSHSVIEKGQTVTLRCDPISGHDNLYWYRRVMGKEIKFLLHFVKESKQDESGMPNNRFLAERTGGTYSTLKVQPAELEDSGVYFCASSQRRGNSGANVLTFGAGSRLTVL.

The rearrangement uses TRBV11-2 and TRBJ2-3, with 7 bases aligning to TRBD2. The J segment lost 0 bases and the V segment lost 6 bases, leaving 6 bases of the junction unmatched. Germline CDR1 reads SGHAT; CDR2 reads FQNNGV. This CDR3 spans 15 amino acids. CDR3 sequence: CASSQGTKSTDTQYF. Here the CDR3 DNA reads TGTGCCAGCAGTCAAGGGACTAAAAGCACAGATACGCAGTATTTT.

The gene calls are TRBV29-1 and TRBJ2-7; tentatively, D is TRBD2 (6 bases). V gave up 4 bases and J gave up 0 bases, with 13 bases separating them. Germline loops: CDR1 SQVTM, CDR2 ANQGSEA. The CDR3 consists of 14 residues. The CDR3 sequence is CSVVGTGVSYEQYF. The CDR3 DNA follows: TGCAGCGTTGTAGGGACGGGGGTCTCCTACGAGCAGTACTTC.

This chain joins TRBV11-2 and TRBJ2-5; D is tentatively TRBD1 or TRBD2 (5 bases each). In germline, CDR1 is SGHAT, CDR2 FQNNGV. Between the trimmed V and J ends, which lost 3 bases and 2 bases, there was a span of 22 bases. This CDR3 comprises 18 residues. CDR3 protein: CASSLNHVGPGVQETQYF. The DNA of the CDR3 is TGTGCCAGCAGCTTGAATCACGTGGGACCTGGGGTACAAGAGACCCAGTACTTC.

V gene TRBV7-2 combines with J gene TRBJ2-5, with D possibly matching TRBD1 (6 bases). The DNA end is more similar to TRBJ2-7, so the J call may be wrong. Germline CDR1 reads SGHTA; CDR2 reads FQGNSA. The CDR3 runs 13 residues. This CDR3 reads CASSFGQSYEQYF. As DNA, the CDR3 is TGTGCCAGCAGCTTTGGACAGAGCTACGAGCAGTACTTC.

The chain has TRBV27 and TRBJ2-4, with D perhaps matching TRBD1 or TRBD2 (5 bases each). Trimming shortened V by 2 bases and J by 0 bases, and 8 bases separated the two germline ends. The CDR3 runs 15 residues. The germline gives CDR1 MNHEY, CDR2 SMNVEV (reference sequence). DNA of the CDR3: TGTGCCAGCAGTTTAGAGGGGCTAGCCAAAAACATTCAGTACTTC. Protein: CASSLEGLAKNIQYF.

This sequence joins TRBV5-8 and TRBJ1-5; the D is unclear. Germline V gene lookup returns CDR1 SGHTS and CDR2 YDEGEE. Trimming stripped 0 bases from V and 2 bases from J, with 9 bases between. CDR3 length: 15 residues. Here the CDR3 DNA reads TGTGCCAGCAGCTTGGAAGGGCGGGGCAATCAGCCCCAGCATTTT. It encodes CASSLEGRGNQPQHF.

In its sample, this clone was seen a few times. CDR3 amino acids: CASSVGAGIQETQYF. The DNA for the CDR3 is TGTGCCAGCAGCGTAGGAGCAGGGATCCAAGAGACCCAGTACTTC. The chain combines TRBV9 with TRBJ2-5, with a weak D call TRBD1 (5 bases). The CDR3 contains 15 residues. Trimming took off 0 bases at V and 1 base at J, with 10 bases between the two ends. Germline CDR1 SGDLS, CDR2 YYNGEE.

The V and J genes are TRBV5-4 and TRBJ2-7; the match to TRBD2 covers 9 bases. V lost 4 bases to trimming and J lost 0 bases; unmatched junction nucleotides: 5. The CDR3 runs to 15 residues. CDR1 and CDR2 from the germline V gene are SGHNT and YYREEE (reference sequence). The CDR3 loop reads CASSPGLASSYEQYF. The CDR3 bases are TGTGCCAGCAGCCCGGGACTAGCTAGCTCCTACGAGCAGTACTTC.

CDR3 nucleotide sequence: TGTGCCTGGAGTACTAACAGCATCAGCTATGGCTACACCTTC. As protein: CAWSTNSISYGYTF. The chain employs TRBV30 and TRBJ1-2; the D is unclear. Trimming pared 2 bases from V and 4 bases from J, leaving 14 bases between. This CDR3 has 14 residues. Germline CDR1 is GTSNPN and CDR2 is SVGIG (reference sequence).

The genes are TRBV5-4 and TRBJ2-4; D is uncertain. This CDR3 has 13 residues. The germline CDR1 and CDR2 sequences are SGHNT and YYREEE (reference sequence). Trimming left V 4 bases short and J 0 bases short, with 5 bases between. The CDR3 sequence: CASSPQAKNIQYF. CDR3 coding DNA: TGTGCCAGCAGCCCTCAAGCCAAAAACATTCAGTACTTC.

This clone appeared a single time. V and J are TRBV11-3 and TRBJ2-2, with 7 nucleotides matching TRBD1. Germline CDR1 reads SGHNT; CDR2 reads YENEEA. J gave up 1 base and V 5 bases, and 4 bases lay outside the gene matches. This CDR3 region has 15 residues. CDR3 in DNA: TGTGCCAGCAGCCGGGGACAGATGAACACCGGGGAGCTGTTTTTT. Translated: CASSRGQMNTGELFF.

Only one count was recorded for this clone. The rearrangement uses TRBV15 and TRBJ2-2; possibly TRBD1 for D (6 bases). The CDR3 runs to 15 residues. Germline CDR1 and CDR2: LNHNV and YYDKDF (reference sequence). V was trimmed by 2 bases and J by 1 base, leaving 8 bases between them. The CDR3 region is CATSRQGLNTGELFF. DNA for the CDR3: TGTGCCACCAGCAGACAGGGGTTGAACACCGGGGAGCTGTTTTTT.

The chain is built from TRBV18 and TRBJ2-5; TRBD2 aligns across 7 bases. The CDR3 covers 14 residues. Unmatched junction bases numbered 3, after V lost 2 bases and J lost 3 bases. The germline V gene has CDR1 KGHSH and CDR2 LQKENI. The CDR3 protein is CASSPGLAEETQYF. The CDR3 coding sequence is TGTGCCAGCTCACCAGGGCTAGCGGAAGAGACCCAGTACTTC.

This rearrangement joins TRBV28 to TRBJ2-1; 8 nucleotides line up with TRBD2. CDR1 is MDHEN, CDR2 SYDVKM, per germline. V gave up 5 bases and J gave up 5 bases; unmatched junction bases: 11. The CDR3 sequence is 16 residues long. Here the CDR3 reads CASSLYGLAGNNEQFF. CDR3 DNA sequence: TGTGCCAGCAGTCTTTACGGGCTAGCGGGTAACAATGAGCAGTTCTTC.

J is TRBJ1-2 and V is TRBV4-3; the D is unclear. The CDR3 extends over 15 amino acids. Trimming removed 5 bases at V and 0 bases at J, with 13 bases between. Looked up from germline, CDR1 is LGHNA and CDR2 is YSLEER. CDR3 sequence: CASSFRSETNYGYTF. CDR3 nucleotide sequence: TGCGCCAGCAGCTTTCGGTCCGAGACTAACTATGGCTACACCTTC.

In DNA form, the CDR3 reads TGTGCCAGCAGTGAGCAGGGAATGAACACTGAAGCTTTCTTT. Protein sequence: CASSEQGMNTEAFF. The rearrangement uses TRBV2 and TRBJ1-1; possible D gene TRBD1, 5 bases. Germline-derived CDR1 and CDR2 are SNHLY and FYNNEI. V was pared by 3 bases and J by 0 bases, with 8 bases between. CDR3 length: 14 residues.